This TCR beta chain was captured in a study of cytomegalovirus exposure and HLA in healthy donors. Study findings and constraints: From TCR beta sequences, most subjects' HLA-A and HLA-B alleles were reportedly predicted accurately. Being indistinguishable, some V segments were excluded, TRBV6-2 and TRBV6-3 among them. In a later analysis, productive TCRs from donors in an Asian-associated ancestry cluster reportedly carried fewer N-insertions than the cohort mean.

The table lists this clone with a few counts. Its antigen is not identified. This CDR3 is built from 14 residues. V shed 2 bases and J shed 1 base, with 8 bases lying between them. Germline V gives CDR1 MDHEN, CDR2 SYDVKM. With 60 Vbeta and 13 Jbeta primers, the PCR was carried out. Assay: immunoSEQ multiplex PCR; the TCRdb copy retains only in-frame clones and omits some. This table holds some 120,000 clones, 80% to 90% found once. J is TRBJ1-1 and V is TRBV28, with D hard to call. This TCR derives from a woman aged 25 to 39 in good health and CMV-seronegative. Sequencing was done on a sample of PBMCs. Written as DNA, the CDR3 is TGTGCCAGCAGTTTACCAGGATCGAACACTGAAGCTTTCTTT. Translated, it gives CASSLPGSNTEAFF. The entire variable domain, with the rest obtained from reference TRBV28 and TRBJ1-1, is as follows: DVKVTQSSRYLVKRTGEKVFLECVQDMDHENMFWYRQDPGLGLRLIYFSYDVKMKEKGDIPEGYSVSREKKERFSLILESASTNQTSMYLCASSLPGSNTEAFFGQGTRLTVV.